These 20 T cell receptor beta chains came from one sample sequenced in a study of blood T cells in healthy people across ages. The authors ran a second PCR of roughly 7 to 11 cycles using a sample-barcoded 5' primer and a J-beta primer mix. TCRdb processed the 5' RACE reads anew with MiXCR; each CDR3 protein has one entry. The sample holds about 2 million distinct CDR3 sequences, about 49% seen once. Source material: blood. The receptors were sampled from a woman in her thirties or forties in good health.

This clonotype appeared a few times. The rearrangement uses TRBV6-1 and TRBJ2-7, with a possible D match to TRBD1 (5 bases). The CDR3 covers 15 residues. Germline V CDR1 and CDR2: MNHNS, SASEGT. The ends were cut back, 4 bases at V and 7 bases at J, with 20 bases in the middle. CDR3 sequence: CASSVRQGYSWEQYF. DNA for the CDR3: TGTGCCAGCAGTGTTCGGCAGGGTTATTCGTGGGAGCAGTACTTC.

V gene TRBV7-2 combines with J gene TRBJ2-1, with 11 bases that match TRBD1. Germline-derived CDR1 and CDR2 are SGHTA and FQGNSA. The CDR3 consists of 16 residues. The junction had 4 bases not matched to a gene; V was cut back by 1 base and J by 5 bases. For the CDR3, the DNA is TGTGCCAGCAGCTTAGAGGGGACAGGGGGAAACAATGAGCAGTTCTTC. This encodes CASSLEGTGGNNEQFF.

The J gene is TRBJ2-5, the V gene TRBV4-1; TRBD2 matches 8 bases. Trimming took 1 base from V and 2 from J; bases not matched to a gene: 12. The CDR3 extends over 18 amino acids. The germline CDR1 and CDR2 sequences are MGHRA and YSYEKL. The CDR3 bases are TGCGCCAGCAGCCAAGTGAACTGGGGCGGGGGGTCGCAAGAGACCCAGTACTTC. It codes for CASSQVNWGGGSQETQYF.

This clonotype has more than one count but fewer than ten. V gene TRBV6-5 combines with J gene TRBJ1-1, with 8 positions matching TRBD1. Per germline, CDR1 MNHEY and CDR2 SVGAGI. The junction had 11 bases not matched to a gene; V was cut back by 6 bases and J by 11 bases. This CDR3 has 13 amino acids. In DNA form, the CDR3 reads TGTGCCAGCAGAGACCGAGGACAGGGAGGCGCTTTCTTT. The encoded protein is CASRDRGQGGAFF.

V usage is TRBV5-1 and J usage is TRBJ2-5; D gene ambiguous. V lost 3 bases and J lost 0, with 9 bases in between. The CDR3 is made up of 14 amino acids. Germline-derived CDR1 and CDR2 are SGHRS and YFSETQ. The CDR3 bases are TGCGCCAGCAGCTCTGTCCTTAACCAAGAGACCCAGTACTTC. It yields the protein CASSSVLNQETQYF.

This chain uses TRBV27 with TRBJ2-1; maybe TRBD1 (5 bases). The CDR3 covers 16 residues. Trimming removed 5 bases from V and 2 bases from J, with 16 bases in between. Germline V gene data show CDR1 as MNHEY and CDR2 as SMNVEV (reference sequence). CDR3 in amino acids: CASSKGVGLAYNEQFF. The CDR3 DNA is TGTGCCAGCAGTAAAGGGGTTGGGTTGGCCTACAATGAGCAGTTCTTC.

Only a few counts were recorded for this clonotype. The chain joins TRBV5-1 to TRBJ2-4; 10 bases agree with TRBD2. Unmatched junction bases numbered 5, after V lost 2 bases and J lost 0 bases. The CDR3 length is 17 residues. Germline V lookup: CDR1 SGHRS, CDR2 YFSETQ. The CDR3 bases are TGCGCCAGCAGCTTCGGACTAGCGGAACTAGCCAAAAACATTCAGTACTTC. Translation gives CASSFGLAELAKNIQYF.

The CDR3 reads CSVLDGSYGYTF. CDR3 in DNA: TGCAGCGTCCTGGACGGCTCCTATGGCTACACCTTC. This chain joins TRBV29-1 and TRBJ1-2, with D hard to call. Trimming took off 6 bases at V and 4 bases at J, with 12 bases between the two ends. From germline, CDR1 is SQVTM and CDR2 ANQGSEA. The CDR3 is 12 residues long.

The V call is TRBV11-1, the J call TRBJ1-5; 9 nucleotides line up with TRBD1. The germline gives CDR1 SGHAT, CDR2 FQDESV (reference sequence). This CDR3 region has 21 residues. V was clipped by 1 base and J by 0 bases; unmatched bases: 16. This CDR3 reads CASSLEVGGQGLEYSNQPQHF. Here the CDR3 DNA reads TGTGCCAGCAGCTTAGAGGTGGGGGGACAGGGCTTGGAATATAGCAATCAGCCCCAGCATTTT.

This clonotype turned up a few times. This rearrangement joins TRBV6-1 to TRBJ2-1; D unclear. Deletions cut 6 bases from V and 9 bases from J, with 27 bases between. Germline V gene data show CDR1 as MNHNS and CDR2 as SASEGT. The CDR3 contains 17 residues. The CDR3 region is CASSRGRTRVSSSEQFF. The CDR3 DNA follows: TGTGCCAGCAGCCGTGGACGGACCCGAGTCTCTAGTAGTGAGCAGTTCTTC.

The rearrangement joins TRBV7-8 to TRBJ1-2, with 10 positions matching TRBD1. V lost 5 bases to trimming and J lost 4 bases; unmatched junction nucleotides: 4. The germline gives CDR1 SGHVS, CDR2 FQNEAQ. CDR3 size: 14 residues. The CDR3 DNA sequence: TGTGCCAGCAGCCTGACAGGGGGCACCTATGGCTACACCTTC. Protein product: CASSLTGGTYGYTF.

This clonotype was found a few times. The chain joins TRBV21-1 to TRBJ1-2. TRBV21-1 is a documented pseudogene. The CDR3 is 12 residues long. The CDR3 region is CASSKAGCGYTF. For the CDR3, the DNA is TGTGCCAGTAGCAAAGCTGGTTGTGGCTACACCTTC.

This chain joins TRBV7-3 and TRBJ2-5; no clear D. The germline CDR1 and CDR2 sequences are SGHTA and FQGTGA. The CDR3 sequence is 13 residues long. The V end lost 8 bases, the J end lost 1 base, and 11 bases lay between the germline ends. CDR3 amino acids: CASAGPGQETQYF. For the CDR3, the DNA is TGTGCCAGCGCCGGGCCAGGCCAAGAGACCCAGTACTTC.

CDR3 protein: CASTLGGLEGYTF. In DNA form, the CDR3 reads TGCGCCAGCACCCTGGGGGGGCTGGAGGGCTACACCTTC. V is TRBV5-1 and J is TRBJ1-2; the D gene is possibly TRBD1 (6 bases). Trimming removed 6 bases from V and 8 bases from J, with 17 bases in between. The germline gives CDR1 SGHRS, CDR2 YFSETQ. CDR3 length: 13 amino acids.

This clonotype was recorded once. The chain joins TRBV7-8 to TRBJ1-2; D gene ambiguous. The CDR3 runs to 15 residues. Trimming cost V 5 bases and J 1 base, with 14 bases left between them. Germline values: CDR1 SGHVS, CDR2 FQNEAQ. DNA for the CDR3: TGTGCCAGCAGCCCGACCTATGGGAGTAACTATGGCTACACCTTC. Protein sequence: CASSPTYGSNYGYTF.

In regard to this clonotype: Relative to the germline gene, one junction end is altered; a read error may explain this. CDR3 loop: CASNVVGQGAYGYTF. Written as DNA, the CDR3 is TGTGCCAGCAACGTAGTAGGACAGGGGGCCTATGGCTACACCTTC. V usage is TRBV9 and J usage is TRBJ1-2, with 11 bases matching TRBD1. The CDR3 sequence is 15 residues long. The germline V gene has CDR1 SGDLS and CDR2 YYNGEE.

The chain carries TRBV7-3 and TRBJ2-1; D gene unclear. The V gene's germline CDR1 is SGHTA and CDR2 FQGTGA. The CDR3 runs to 15 residues. Trimming removed 2 bases from V and 1 base from J, with 9 bases in between. The CDR3 DNA reads as TGTGCCAGCAGCTTATTTTTTGGGTCCTACAATGAGCAGTTCTTC. As protein: CASSLFFGSYNEQFF.

The V gene is TRBV7-2, the J gene TRBJ2-1, with 8 nucleotides matching TRBD1. The V segment lost 1 base and the J segment 5 bases; nucleotides outside the gene matches: 7. This CDR3 is 16 amino acids long. From germline, CDR1 is SGHTA and CDR2 FQGNSA. The CDR3 reads CASSLVGTGSHNEQFF. CDR3 nucleotides: TGTGCCAGCAGCTTAGTCGGGACAGGATCCCACAATGAGCAGTTCTTC.

This chain links TRBV29-1 with TRBJ2-5; D call uncertain. CDR3 length equals 8 residues. From germline, CDR1 is SQVTM and CDR2 ANQGSEA. V was pared by 6 bases and J by 11 bases, with 7 bases between. CDR3 sequence: CSVNEQYF. The CDR3 coding sequence is TGCAGCGTAAATGAGCAGTACTTC. The full variable domain, in which reference TRBV29-1 and TRBJ2-5 provide the parts outside the CDR3, is SAVISQKPSRDICQRGTSLTIQCQVDSQVTMMFWYRQQPGQSLTLIATANQGSEATYESGFVIDKFPISRPNLTFSTLTVSNMSPEDSSIYLCSVNEQYFGPGTRLLVL.

In this sample, this clonotype turned up a few times. V is TRBV7-2 and J is TRBJ2-1; D uncertain. The CDR3 has 15 residues. In germline, CDR1 is SGHTA, CDR2 FQGNSA. Deletions cut 1 base from V and 2 bases from J, with 9 bases between. The CDR3 is CASSLGLLTYNEQFF. DNA of the CDR3: TGTGCCAGCAGCTTAGGGTTGTTGACCTACAATGAGCAGTTCTTC.